This T cell receptor beta chain comes out of a study of HIV-infected patients and healthy controls. TCRdb recomputed calls from the 5' RACE reads with MiXCR, one row per CDR3 protein. The repertoire includes around 67,000 distinct CDR3 sequences, 16% of them detected once, and 5.5% to 7% sits in the top ten. The CDR3 sequence is 15 residues long. The J segment lost 6 bases and the V segment lost 2 bases, leaving 2 bases of the junction unmatched. Germline CDR1 is ENHRY and CDR2 is SYGVKD. This clonotype was detected only a few times. This TCR derives from a human donor in good health. This chain connects TRBV10-3 to TRBJ2-1; 12 bases fit TRBD2. The sequencing input was CD4+ T cells from blood. CDR3 loop: CAISEPTSGSNEQFF. Here the CDR3 DNA reads TGTGCCATCAGTGAGCCGACTAGCGGGAGCAATGAGCAGTTCTTC.